A single sample is the source of the 6 T cell receptor beta chains below, sequenced in a study of OX40 agonist ivuxolimab in advanced cancers. Profiled with immunoSEQ multiplex PCR; TCRdb holds only in-frame clones, not every one. There are 36,000 or so clones in the sample; about 80% occur only once, and less than 25% lies in the top ten. This sample comprised CD4+ or CD8+ T cells sorted from blood, obtained in a trial of the OX40 agonist ivuxolimab. Receptor source: an adult with an advanced solid tumor such as melanoma, head and neck, liver or kidney cancer.

This clone has only a few counts. The chain couples TRBV13 to TRBJ1-1, with D unresolved. The ends were cut back, 8 bases at V and 5 bases at J, with 12 bases in the middle. This CDR3 spans 12 amino acids. CDR1 is PRHDT, CDR2 FYEKMQ, per germline (reference sequence). The CDR3 DNA follows: TGTGCCAGCGGTCTTATAGGTACTGAAGCTTTCTTT. Translation gives CASGLIGTEAFF.

This clone was detected a few times. This chain uses TRBV10-3 with TRBJ1-1; no clear D gene. This CDR3 region has 13 residues. The germline CDR1 and CDR2 sequences are ENHRY and SYGVKD. V lost 4 bases and J 2 bases, leaving 8 bases between the germline ends. CDR3 coding DNA: TGTGCCATCAGTGGTGGCTTCAACACTGAAGCTTTCTTT. It yields the protein CAISGGFNTEAFF.

This clone has just a few counts. The CDR3 region has the DNA TGCGCCAGCAGCCCTTACTCGGGGCAGAACACCGGGGAGCTGTTTTTT. Translating it yields CASSPYSGQNTGELFF. The chain carries TRBV4-1 and TRBJ2-2; either TRBD1 or TRBD2 may fit D (5 bases each). The CDR3 covers 16 residues. Germline CDR1 reads MGHRA; CDR2 reads YSYEKL. The ends were cut back, 4 bases at V and 1 base at J, with 13 bases in the middle.

This clone was seen just once. The chain is built from TRBV29-1 and TRBJ2-5; TRBD2 matches 12 bases. Looked up from germline, CDR1 is SQVTM and CDR2 is ANQGSEA. After removal of 0 bases from V and 1 base from J, the junction contained 9 bases not matched to a gene. CDR3 length equals 18 residues. CDR3 bases: TGCAGCGTTGAAGAGACACCACTAGCGGGAGGCTCCCAAGAGACCCAGTACTTC. Encoded protein: CSVEETPLAGGSQETQYF.

This clone was observed a single time. J is TRBJ2-5 and V is TRBV7-9; D gene unclear. V was shortened by 1 base and J by 3 bases, with 9 bases between the two germline ends. This CDR3 comprises 14 residues. The germline gives CDR1 SEHNR, CDR2 FQNEAQ (reference sequence). The DNA of the CDR3 is TGTGCCAGCAGCTTAGAAGGCAGCAAAGAGACCCAGTACTTC. It yields the protein CASSLEGSKETQYF.

The chain carries TRBV19 and TRBJ2-3; a weak D match, TRBD2 (6 bases). CDR1 and CDR2 (germline): LNHDA, SQIVND (reference sequence). Trimming cost V 3 bases and J 2 bases, with 12 bases left between them. The CDR3 totals 15 residues. The CDR3, as DNA: TGTGCCAGTAGTATCACTGCGGGGCACACAGATACGCAGTATTTT. It specifies CASSITAGHTDTQYF. Full variable domain (outside the CDR3, taken from reference TRBV19 and TRBJ2-3): DGGITQSPKYLFRKEGQNVTLSCEQNLNHDAMYWYRQDPGQGLRLIYYSQIVNDFQKGDIAEGYSVSREKKESFPLTVTSAQKNPTAFYLCASSITAGHTDTQYFGPGTRLTVL.